This T cell receptor beta chain came from a study of cytomegalovirus exposure and HLA in healthy donors. Study background: HLA-typed donors were the source of some 85 million unique TCRs, which an early data release held. Study-level findings and limits: A missense variant in DCLRE1C was later tied to TCR beta V- and J-gene trimming. In most subjects, TCR beta sequences reportedly gave accurate predictions of HLA-A and HLA-B alleles.

Primers: 60 Vbeta forward and 13 Jbeta reverse. The assay was immunoSEQ multiplex PCR, and TCRdb's table has in-frame clones only and misses some. The profile covers approximately 120,000 clones, with around 77% appearing a single time and about 13% taken by the ten largest. A remark on this clone: Its antigen is unidentified.

CDR3 size: 15 residues. V lost 3 bases, J lost 2 bases, and 11 bases lay in between. Germline CDR1 GTSNPN, CDR2 SVGIG (reference sequence). V gene TRBV30 combines with J gene TRBJ1-6, with D possibly matching TRBD1 (6 bases). The sequencing sample was made of PBMCs. This receptor was identified in a woman in her forties in good health and CMV-seropositive. CDR3: CAWSRQVTYNSPLHF. DNA of the CDR3: TGTGCCTGGAGCAGACAGGTTACCTATAATTCACCCCTCCACTTT. Drawing the rest from reference TRBV30 and TRBJ1-6, the complete variable domain is SQTIHQWPATLVQPVGSPLSLECTVEGTSNPNLYWYRQAAGRGLQLLFYSVGIGQISSEVPQNLSASRPQDRQFILSSKKLLLSDSGFYLCAWSRQVTYNSPLHFGNGTRLTVT.